This paragraph reports one T cell receptor (beta chain). The sample is drawn from a study of T cells expressing NK-cell markers. Background on the study: Sorted T-cell subsets CD3+CD56+NKG2C+, CD3+CD56+NKG2C- and CD3+CD56-NKG2C+ were TCR beta-sequenced.

TCRdb reprocessed the 5' RACE reads and keeps a single row for each CDR3 protein, giving no DNA. The sample table sets out 500,000 to 700,000 distinct CDR3 sequences. Germline values: CDR1 SQVTM, CDR2 ANQGSEA. The CDR3 spans 14 residues. Sequencing was done on a sample of blood T cells: a sorted CD56 or NKG2C T cell subset, CD4+ or CD8+ T cells, or bulk PBMC T cells (not recorded which). This chain connects TRBV29-1 to TRBJ1-3. This receptor was taken from a man aged 18-30 years in good health. Here the CDR3 reads CSAVNSVSGNTIYF. The full variable domain, its missing parts supplied by reference TRBV29-1 and TRBJ1-3, is SAVISQKPSRDICQRGTSLTIQCQVDSQVTMMFWYRQQPGQSLTLIATANQGSEATYESGFVIDKFPISRPNLTFSTLTVSNMSPEDSSIYLCSAVNSVSGNTIYFGEGSWLTVV.